The rows below give T cell receptor beta chains drawn from one sample of a study of T cells in Graves' hyperthyroidism and ophthalmopathy. TCRdb re-derived calls from the multiplex PCR reads in MiXCR, one entry per CDR3 protein. The table shows some 420,000 distinct CDR3 sequences, with approximately 14% occurring only once. Sequencing used blood. All receptors derive from a woman younger than 35 with Graves' hyperthyroidism. The CDR3 runs from the conserved cysteine through the conserved F or W. The D gene is left open where the match is weak. Only some rows state a clone size, as once, few, many or a class for expanded clones.

many,TRBJ2-1,NA,TRBV6-1,CASSGLGSKSRDEQFF,TGTGCCAGCAGTGGCCTCGGTTCCAAATCTCGGGATGAGCAGTTCTTC
many,TRBJ2-1,TRBD2,TRBV12-3/TRBV12-4,CASRPGTSGLYKQFF,TGTGCCAGCAGGCCCGGGACTAGCGGTTTATATAAGCAGTTCTTC
many,TRBJ2-5,NA,TRBV11-2,CASSLEHSLETQYF,TGTGCCAGCAGCTTAGAACACTCCCTCGAGACCCAGTACTTC
NA,TRBJ1-1,TRBD1,TRBV4-1,CASSQPRGAGGQGAEAFF,TGCGCCAGCAGCCAGCCCAGGGGGGCAGGGGGGCAAGGGGCTGAAGCTTTCTTT
NA,TRBJ1-6,NA,TRBV7-3,CASSLGLNSPLHF,TGTGCCAGCAGCTTAGGCCTGAATTCACCCCTCCACTTT
NA,TRBJ2-3,NA,TRBV20-1,CSAREVAVMTDTQYF,TGCAGTGCTAGAGAGGTAGCGGTTATGACAGATACGCAGTATTTT
few,TRBJ2-3,TRBD2,TRBV11-2,CASSPTSGRGNTQYF,TGTGCCAGCAGTCCTACCTCAGGGAGGGGAAATACGCAGTATTTT
few,TRBJ2-2,NA,TRBV29-1,CSVVTPNTGELFF,TGCAGCGTTGTCACACCGAACACCGGGGAGCTGTTTTTT
few,TRBJ1-2,NA,TRBV7-2,CASSLEEWGYGYTF,TGTGCCAGCAGCTTAGAGGAGTGGGGTTATGGCTACACCTTC
NA,TRBJ2-5,TRBD2,TRBV6-6,CASSYLPSGGKETQYF,TGTGCCAGCAGTTACTTGCCTAGCGGGGGCAAAGAGACCCAGTACTTC
NA,TRBJ1-6,NA,TRBV30,CAWSRPAGGGSPLHF,TGTGCCTGGTCGAGGCCGGCAGGCGGCGGATCACCCCTCCACTTT
NA,TRBJ2-5,TRBD2,TRBV20-1,CSASGLADQETQYF,TGCAGTGCTTCGGGACTAGCGGACCAAGAGACCCAGTACTTC
few,TRBJ2-5,NA,TRBV9,CASSVGLSSARAQETQYF,TGTGCCAGCAGCGTAGGGCTTAGTAGCGCAAGAGCACAAGAGACCCAGTACTTC
many,TRBJ2-2,NA,TRBV7-8,CASSSRRTHPQELFF,TGTGCCAGCAGCTCGCGTCGAACCCACCCACAGGAGCTGTTTTTT
NA,TRBJ2-2,TRBD2,TRBV20-1,CSATETSGGGGELFF,TGCAGTGCTACCGAGACTAGCGGGGGCGGCGGGGAGCTGTTTTTT
NA,TRBJ1-1,TRBD1,TRBV5-1,CASSLRVGQGVGVKTEAFF,TGCGCCAGCAGCTTGAGAGTTGGACAGGGCGTTGGGGTCAAGACTGAAGCTTTCTTT
few,TRBJ1-5,NA,TRBV3-1,CASSPPGGRPQHF,TGTGCCAGCAGCCCCCCCGGAGGTAGGCCCCAGCATTTT
many,TRBJ2-1,TRBD2,TRBV12-5,CASALAGVNEQFF,TGTGCTAGTGCACTAGCGGGAGTCAATGAGCAGTTCTTC
many,TRBJ1-1,TRBD1,TRBV6-1,CASRGDRAATEAFF,TGTGCCAGCAGGGGTGACAGGGCAGCAACTGAAGCTTTCTTT
few,TRBJ1-1,NA,TRBV4-3,CASSQGGYLNNTEAFF,TGCGCCAGCAGCCAAGGAGGATACCTGAACAATACTGAAGCTTTCTTT
many,TRBJ2-3,NA,TRBV27,CASSTLEDTQYF,TGTGCCAGCAGTACGCTCGAGGATACGCAGTATTTT
few,TRBJ2-3,TRBD2,TRBV20-1,CSASYGRTSDTQYF,TGCAGTGCTAGTTACGGGAGGACGTCAGATACGCAGTATTTT
few,TRBJ2-7,TRBD1,TRBV6-2/TRBV6-3,CASSPPDRGKYEQYF,TGTGCCAGCAGTCCACCCGACAGGGGTAAATACGAGCAGTACTTC
many,TRBJ2-1,NA,TRBV11-1,CASSLMGPDYNEQFF,TGTGCCAGCAGCTTAATGGGGCCAGACTACAATGAGCAGTTCTTC
few,TRBJ2-1,TRBD2,TRBV12-3/TRBV12-4,CASGLTPGLAGGPSSYNEQFF,TGTGCCAGCGGTTTAACCCCTGGCCTAGCGGGAGGGCCTAGCTCCTACAATGAGCAGTTCTTC
many,TRBJ2-4,NA,TRBV7-9,CASSFASEGTDIQYF,TGTGCCAGCAGCTTTGCCTCAGAGGGGACGGACATTCAGTACTTC
NA,TRBJ2-4,TRBD2,TRBV20-1,CSARDSRLADYPNIQYF,TGCAGTGCTAGAGATTCCCGGCTAGCGGATTATCCGAACATTCAGTACTTC
NA,TRBJ2-1,NA,TRBV12-3/TRBV12-4,CASSLKTLDANEQFF,TGTGCCAGCAGCTTAAAAACCCTGGACGCCAATGAGCAGTTCTTC
many,TRBJ1-2,NA,TRBV28,CASSLAATNYGYTF,TGTGCCAGCAGTTTAGCGGCAACTAACTATGGCTACACCTTC
NA,TRBJ1-4,NA,TRBV9,CASSVGQVNEKLFF,TGTGCCAGCAGCGTAGGTCAGGTTAATGAAAAACTGTTTTTT
few,TRBJ2-7,TRBD2,TRBV6-2/TRBV6-3,CASSYEAGGMYEQYF,TGTGCCAGCAGTTACGAAGCGGGAGGAATGTACGAGCAGTACTTC
NA,TRBJ2-2,NA,TRBV4-1,CASSQVMGSTGELFF,TGCGCCAGCAGCCAAGTTATGGGCAGTACCGGGGAGCTGTTTTTT
many,TRBJ2-1,NA,TRBV24-1,CATSDSGNEQFF,TGTGCCACCAGTGATTCGGGGAATGAGCAGTTCTTC
NA,TRBJ1-4,NA,TRBV7-8,CASSPIQLENEKLFF,TGTGCCAGCAGCCCTATCCAGTTAGAAAATGAAAAACTGTTTTTT
many,TRBJ2-3,NA,TRBV7-8,CASIGGSWVGTDTQYF,TGTGCCAGCATTGGTGGGAGCTGGGTTGGGACAGATACGCAGTATTTT
many,TRBJ2-5,NA,TRBV7-9,CASSLGAGLEETQYF,TGTGCCAGCAGCTTAGGGGCAGGGCTCGAAGAGACCCAGTACTTC
many,TRBJ1-2,NA,TRBV7-2,CASSLGQSGGYTF,TGTGCCAGCAGCTTAGGGCAGTCCGGTGGCTACACCTTC
NA,TRBJ1-5,NA,TRBV12-3/TRBV12-4,CASSPNMGNQPQHF,TGTGCCAGCAGCCCAAACATGGGCAATCAGCCCCAGCATTTT
many,TRBJ2-5,TRBD2,TRBV12-3/TRBV12-4,CASSSSGLAGQETQYF,TGTGCCAGCAGTTCATCCGGACTAGCGGGACAAGAGACCCAGTACTTC
few,TRBJ2-3,TRBD1,TRBV5-1,CASSPDRGGDTQYF,TGCGCCAGCAGCCCCGACAGGGGGGGAGATACGCAGTATTTT
many,TRBJ2-2,NA,TRBV7-2,CASSPKERELFF,TGTGCCAGCAGCCCCAAAGAGCGGGAGCTGTTTTTT
many,TRBJ1-6,TRBD1,TRBV11-2,CASSLHRGDGSPLHF,TGTGCCAGCAGCCTCCACAGGGGAGATGGTTCACCCCTCCACTTT
NA,TRBJ1-2,NA,TRBV9,CASSAPRGTANYGYTF,TGTGCCAGCAGCGCGCCCCGGGGCACCGCTAACTATGGCTACACCTTC
many,TRBJ1-1,NA,TRBV20-1,CSARVTGSNTEAFF,TGCAGTGCTAGAGTGACAGGATCGAACACTGAAGCTTTCTTT
NA,TRBJ2-2,TRBD2,TRBV29-1,CSVVGGMSTGELFF,TGCAGCGTCGTGGGGGGGATGAGCACCGGGGAGCTGTTTTTT
many,TRBJ1-2,NA,TRBV12-3/TRBV12-4,CASSRRGRHLGDYGYTF,TGTGCCAGCAGTCGACGGGGACGGCACCTGGGGGACTATGGCTACACCTTC